What follows are 17 T cell receptor beta chains derived from one specimen sequenced in a study of somatic mutations in cytotoxic T cells in rheumatoid arthritis. Repertoires were generated with immunoSEQ multiplex PCR, while TCRdb's copy carries only in-frame clones and drops some. The data contain more than 15,000 clones, approximately 80% of them singletons. What was sequenced was CD8+ T cells sorted from blood. The receptors come from an adult with rheumatoid arthritis.

J is TRBJ2-7 and V is TRBV5-1; 10 positions agree with TRBD1. This CDR3 region has 14 residues. The germline V gene has CDR1 SGHRS and CDR2 YFSETQ. The V gene end was trimmed by 4 bases and the J gene end by 2 bases; junction bases not matched to a gene: 3. The CDR3 region is CASSMGTGAYEQYF. The CDR3 bases are TGCGCCAGCAGCATGGGGACAGGGGCCTACGAGCAGTACTTC.

The chain is built from TRBV9 and TRBJ2-3; 7 bases align to TRBD1. This CDR3 contains 16 residues. Trimming cost V 3 bases and J 4 bases; bases outside gene matches: 11. Looked up from germline, CDR1 is SGDLS and CDR2 is YYNGEE. CDR3 in amino acids: CASSDPNRGRADTQYF. The DNA of the CDR3 is TGTGCCAGCAGCGATCCAAACAGGGGCCGCGCAGATACGCAGTATTTT. The whole variable domain, remainder taken from reference TRBV9 and TRBJ2-3, is DSGVTQTPKHLITATGQRVTLRCSPRSGDLSVYWYQQSLDQGLQFLIQYYNGEERAKGNILERFSAQQFPDLHSELNLSSLELGDSALYFCASSDPNRGRADTQYFGPGTRLTVL.

This rearrangement joins TRBV5-4 to TRBJ2-7; weak D call: TRBD2 (5 bases). V was clipped by 0 bases and J by 4 bases, with 14 bases between them. Germline V gives CDR1 SGHNT, CDR2 YYREEE (reference sequence). The CDR3 runs 15 residues. CDR3 sequence (DNA): TGTGCCAGCAGCTTGGGGAGAGGAGGAACTTACGAGCAGTACTTC. Translation: CASSLGRGGTYEQYF.

V gene TRBV7-9 combines with J gene TRBJ2-3; maybe TRBD2 (6 bases). The germline V gene encodes CDR1 SEHNR and CDR2 FQNEAQ (reference sequence). CDR3 length: 18 amino acids. V shed 4 bases and J shed 3 bases, with 23 bases lying between them. CDR3 region: CASSSPPRLGFETDTQYF. The DNA of the CDR3 is TGTGCCAGCAGCTCACCCCCACGACTAGGATTTGAAACAGATACGCAGTATTTT.

The chain carries TRBV5-8 and TRBJ2-5; the match to TRBD1 covers 8 bases. In germline, CDR1 is SGHTS, CDR2 YDEGEE. The CDR3 is 15 residues long. J gave up 5 bases and V 5 bases, and 11 bases lay outside the gene matches. CDR3 residues: CASRLPQGARETQYF. The CDR3 nucleotides are TGTGCCAGCAGACTCCCCCAGGGGGCGCGGGAGACCCAGTACTTC.

This clone has a single count. The chain couples TRBV15 to TRBJ2-3; D may be TRBD2 (7 bases). Per the germline V gene, CDR1 is LNHNV and CDR2 is YYDKDF (reference sequence). Trimming cost V 4 bases and J 4 bases, with 12 bases left between them. This CDR3 has 14 amino acids. In nucleotides, the CDR3 is TGTGCCACCAGCATTCGGGGGGCGGCAGATACGCAGTATTTT. Amino acids: CATSIRGAADTQYF. Together with reference TRBV15 and TRBJ2-3, the CDR3 gives the full variable domain: DAMVIQNPRYQVTQFGKPVTLSCSQTLNHNVMYWYQQKSSQAPKLLFHYYDKDFNNEADTPDNFQSRRPNTSFCFLDIRSPGLGDTAMYLCATSIRGAADTQYFGPGTRLTVL.

The chain has TRBV6-5 and TRBJ2-7; TRBD2 aligns across 7 bases. In germline, CDR1 is MNHEY, CDR2 SVGAGI. The length of the CDR3 is 15 residues. Trimming took 0 bases from V and 4 from J; bases not matched to a gene: 6. The CDR3 nucleotides are TGTGCCAGCAGTTACTCGACCGGGGGGAGTTACGAGCAGTACTTC. It codes for CASSYSTGGSYEQYF.

The chain carries TRBV13 and TRBJ2-7; 7 positions agree with TRBD2. The ends lost 4 bases at V and 3 bases at J; junction bases unmatched: 9. This CDR3 comprises 15 residues. Germline CDR1 reads PRHDT; CDR2 reads FYEKMQ (reference sequence). Here the CDR3 reads CASSSSGAGLYEQYF. The CDR3 DNA reads as TGTGCCAGCAGCTCCTCCGGAGCGGGACTCTACGAGCAGTACTTC.

This clone was counted only a few times. The J gene is TRBJ2-1, the V gene TRBV15, with TRBD2 matching over 7 bases. The CDR3 consists of 16 residues. Germline V gene lookup returns CDR1 LNHNV and CDR2 YYDKDF (reference sequence). The V segment lost 5 bases and the J segment 1 base; nucleotides outside the gene matches: 8. The CDR3 DNA sequence: TGTGCCACCAGCCAAGCGGGGTTTGAATCCTACAATGAGCAGTTCTTC. It translates to CATSQAGFESYNEQFF.

V gene TRBV7-6 combines with J gene TRBJ2-7; 8 bases map to TRBD2. Germline CDR1 SGHVS, CDR2 FNYEAQ. V lost 3 bases to trimming and J lost 2 bases; unmatched junction nucleotides: 6. This CDR3 is built from 15 residues. CDR3 bases: TGTGCCAGCAGCTTGGCGGGGGGTACAACCTACGAGCAGTACTTC. It codes for CASSLAGGTTYEQYF.

The V gene is TRBV4-1, the J gene TRBJ1-1, with D hard to call. The CDR3 extends over 15 amino acids. Germline lookup yields CDR1 MGHRA and CDR2 YSYEKL. V was trimmed by 1 base and J by 3 bases, leaving 12 bases between them. The CDR3 region has the DNA TGCGCCAGCAGCCAAGTGTCTTTTGGGGACACTGAAGCTTTCTTT. Protein sequence: CASSQVSFGDTEAFF.

This clone has just a few counts. The gene calls are TRBV5-5 and TRBJ2-7; D uncertain. The length of the CDR3 is 15 residues. Trimming took off 0 bases at V and 0 bases at J, with 10 bases between the two ends. Looked up from germline, CDR1 is SGHKS and CDR2 is YYEKEE (reference sequence). Written as DNA, the CDR3 is TGTGCCAGCAGCTTGGGCCCAGACCCCTCCTACGAGCAGTACTTC. This gives the protein CASSLGPDPSYEQYF.

The chain employs TRBV9 and TRBJ2-5; 12 bases line up with TRBD2. Trimming at V came to 0 bases and at J to 5 bases, leaving 5 bases not matched to a gene. The CDR3 runs to 16 residues. Germline V lookup: CDR1 SGDLS, CDR2 YYNGEE. CDR3 protein: CASSVALAGGPETQYF. The CDR3 nucleotides read TGTGCCAGCAGCGTAGCTCTAGCGGGGGGGCCGGAGACCCAGTACTTC.

The genes are TRBV6-1 and TRBJ2-7; no reliable D call. CDR1 and CDR2 from the germline V gene are MNHNS and SASEGT. This CDR3 has 11 amino acids. Trimming removed 2 bases at V and 6 bases at J, with 5 bases between. CDR3 loop: CASSEFVEQYF. In DNA form, the CDR3 reads TGTGCCAGCAGTGAATTCGTCGAGCAGTACTTC.

The sample holds a few counts of this clone. V usage is TRBV19 and J usage is TRBJ2-7; D not resolved. V lost 5 bases and J 3 bases, leaving 5 bases between the germline ends. Germline V gene data show CDR1 as LNHDA and CDR2 as SQIVND (reference sequence). The CDR3 spans 11 residues. The CDR3 protein is CASSYGYEQYF. CDR3 bases: TGTGCCAGTAGTTACGGCTACGAGCAGTACTTC.

V and J are TRBV13 and TRBJ2-7; 9 bases align to TRBD1. Germline CDR1 and CDR2: PRHDT and FYEKMQ (reference sequence). The CDR3 has 13 residues. Unmatched junction bases numbered 6, after V lost 7 bases and J lost 5 bases. CDR3 DNA: TGTGCCAGCAAGTTACAGGGGGCTAACGAGCAGTACTTC. As protein: CASKLQGANEQYF. The full variable domain, in which reference TRBV13 and TRBJ2-7 provide the parts outside the CDR3, is AAGVIQSPRHLIKEKRETATLKCYPIPRHDTVYWYQQGPGQDPQFLISFYEKMQSDKGSIPDRFSAQQFSDYHSELNMSSLELGDSALYFCASKLQGANEQYFGPGTRLTVT.

CDR3 in amino acids: CSARWGAEAFF. For the CDR3, the DNA is TGCAGTGCTAGATGGGGGGCTGAAGCTTTCTTT. The chain recombines TRBV20-1 with TRBJ1-1; a possible D gene is TRBD1 (5 bases). The germline CDR1 and CDR2 sequences are DFQATT and SNEGSKA (reference sequence). Trimming pared 2 bases from V and 6 bases from J, leaving 7 bases between. The length of the CDR3 is 11 residues.